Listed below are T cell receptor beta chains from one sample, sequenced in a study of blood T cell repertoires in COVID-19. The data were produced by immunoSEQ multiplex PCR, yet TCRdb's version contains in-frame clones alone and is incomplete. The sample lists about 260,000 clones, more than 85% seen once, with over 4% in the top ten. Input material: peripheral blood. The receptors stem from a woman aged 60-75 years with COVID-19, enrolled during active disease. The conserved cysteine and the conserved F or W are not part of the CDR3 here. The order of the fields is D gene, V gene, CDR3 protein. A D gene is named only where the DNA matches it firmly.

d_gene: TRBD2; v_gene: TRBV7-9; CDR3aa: ASSSLGRGPFYEQY
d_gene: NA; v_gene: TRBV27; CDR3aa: ASRTTAGIQY
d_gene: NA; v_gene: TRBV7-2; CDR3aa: ASSLSGLQETQY
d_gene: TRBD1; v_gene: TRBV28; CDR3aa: ASSLPRQGVVSNQPQH
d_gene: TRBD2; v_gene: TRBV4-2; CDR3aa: ASSQGIAGGTNTGELF
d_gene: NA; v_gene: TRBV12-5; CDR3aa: ASGLAVRGEAF
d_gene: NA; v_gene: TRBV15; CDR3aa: AAASQDSLKQY
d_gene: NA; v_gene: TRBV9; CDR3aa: ASSVDSQFSPLH
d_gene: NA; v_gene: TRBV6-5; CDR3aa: ASSYSLTGREEQY
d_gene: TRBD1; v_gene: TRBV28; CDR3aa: ASRRDRAQPQH
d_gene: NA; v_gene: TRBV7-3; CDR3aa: ASSTDYAKYNEQF
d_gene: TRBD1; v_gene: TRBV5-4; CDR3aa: ASSPIGQGSSEQY
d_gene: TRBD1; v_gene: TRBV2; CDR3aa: ASSGQGAIRVGQPQH
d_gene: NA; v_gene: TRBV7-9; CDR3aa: ASSLAGPRRTEAF
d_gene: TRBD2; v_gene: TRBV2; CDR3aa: ANQLAGVGDEQF
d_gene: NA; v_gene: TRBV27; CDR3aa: ASSLSDSRNTIY
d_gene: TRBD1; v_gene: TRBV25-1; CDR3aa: ATTGGAGEKLF
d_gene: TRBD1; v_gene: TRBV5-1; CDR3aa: ASSLSRQGGEKLF
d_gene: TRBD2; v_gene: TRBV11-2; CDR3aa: ASSHSLAGELF
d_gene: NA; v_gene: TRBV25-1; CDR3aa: ASASRGGASTEAF
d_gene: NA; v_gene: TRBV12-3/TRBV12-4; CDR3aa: ASSLKSSHEQY
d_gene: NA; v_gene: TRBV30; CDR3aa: AWRSGSRVTEAF
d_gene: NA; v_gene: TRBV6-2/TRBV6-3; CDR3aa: ASSYSVGGNQPQH
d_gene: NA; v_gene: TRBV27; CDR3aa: ASLPTGASSYNSPLH
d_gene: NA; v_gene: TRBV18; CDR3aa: ASSRAQGRREKLF
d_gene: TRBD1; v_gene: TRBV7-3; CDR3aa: ASSFGQVYNEQF
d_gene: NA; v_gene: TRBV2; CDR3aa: ASSEGVGRGNQPQH
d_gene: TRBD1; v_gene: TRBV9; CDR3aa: ASSEDRVGNTIY
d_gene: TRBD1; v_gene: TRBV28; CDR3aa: ASSSTGRANYGYT
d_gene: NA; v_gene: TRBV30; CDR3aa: AWSERGLSNQPQH
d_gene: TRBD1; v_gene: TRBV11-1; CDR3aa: ASSQPTGGRPPLH
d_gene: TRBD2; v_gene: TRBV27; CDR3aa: ASSIRRGGTSGRSTDTQY
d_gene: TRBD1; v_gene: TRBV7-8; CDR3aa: ASSLFYDRGQQPQH
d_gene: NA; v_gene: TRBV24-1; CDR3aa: ATSEGGYGEQF
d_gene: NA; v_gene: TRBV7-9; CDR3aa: ASSLFGGRGNNQPQH
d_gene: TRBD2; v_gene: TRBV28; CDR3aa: ASNTPGLAGEQF
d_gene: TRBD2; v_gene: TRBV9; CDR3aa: ASSVDPSGRALETQY
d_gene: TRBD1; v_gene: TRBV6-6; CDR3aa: ASTKGQGRGYNEQF
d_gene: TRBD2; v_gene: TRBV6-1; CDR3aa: ASSEAHGTSANTGELF
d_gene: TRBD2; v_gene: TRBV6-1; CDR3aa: ASSEPAGGPPSTDTQY